The 12 T cell receptor beta chains listed next were all sequenced from one sample in a study of CD8 T cells in Susac syndrome. A quantity of about 0.45 to 1 ug RNA underwent reverse transcription using random hexamers. TCRdb re-called the immunoSEQ multiplex PCR reads with MiXCR, one entry per CDR3 protein. The sample records roughly 180,000 distinct CDR3 sequences, roughly 94% being singletons. Sequenced input: CD4+ T cells from PBMCs. These receptors came from a human donor in good health.

This chain links TRBV24-1 with TRBJ2-7, with 10 nucleotides matching TRBD2. Trimming at V came to 9 bases and at J to 1 base, leaving 2 bases not matched to a gene. Germline values: CDR1 KGHDR, CDR2 SFDVKD. The CDR3 totals 13 residues. The CDR3 nucleotides are TGTGCCACCCGAGCGGGAGGGTCCTACGAGCAGTACTTC. It is translated as CATRAGGSYEQYF.

The chain is built from TRBV20-1 and TRBJ2-5; 8 bases align to TRBD1. Trimming took 6 bases from V and 4 from J; bases not matched to a gene: 4. Looked up from germline, CDR1 is DFQATT and CDR2 is SNEGSKA (reference sequence). The CDR3 is 12 amino acids. In nucleotides, the CDR3 is TGCAGTGCAAACGACAGGGGAGAGACCCAGTACTTC. Encoded protein: CSANDRGETQYF.

V and J are TRBV29-1 and TRBJ2-7; D may correspond to TRBD1 or TRBD2 (5 bases each). Germline V lookup: CDR1 SQVTM, CDR2 ANQGSEA. The CDR3 sequence is 13 residues long. Trimming shortened V by 5 bases and J by 1 base, and 12 bases separated the two germline ends. The CDR3 bases are TGCAGCGTTACCGGGACGGCTTCCTACGAGCAGTACTTC. This gives the protein CSVTGTASYEQYF.

The V call is TRBV29-1, the J call TRBJ2-1; 12 bases are a match to TRBD2. CDR3 length equals 14 residues. V lost 6 bases to trimming and J lost 6 bases; unmatched junction nucleotides: 6. Per the germline V gene, CDR1 is SQVTM and CDR2 is ANQGSEA. Here the CDR3 reads CSVDGLAGINEQFF. Here the CDR3 DNA reads TGCAGCGTGGACGGACTAGCGGGAATCAATGAGCAGTTCTTC.

The chain is built from TRBV6-5 and TRBJ2-5, with D unclear. Germline CDR1 reads MNHEY; CDR2 reads SVGAGI. Trimming left V 6 bases short and J 4 bases short, with 12 bases between. This CDR3 region has 13 residues. CDR3 residues: CASSPDGGETQYF. The DNA for the CDR3 is TGTGCCAGCAGCCCGGACGGTGGAGAGACCCAGTACTTC.

This sequence joins TRBV25-1 and TRBJ2-7, with D perhaps assigned TRBD1 or TRBD2 (5 bases each). V was cut by 7 bases and J by 3 bases, with 10 bases left in between. CDR3 length: 12 amino acids. Germline assignment: CDR1 MGHDK and CDR2 SYGVNS. CDR3 bases: TGTGCCAGCACCGGGACCGGCTACGAGCAGTACTTC. Its protein is CASTGTGYEQYF.

The chain carries TRBV11-2 and TRBJ2-5, with D possibly called TRBD1 or TRBD2 (5 bases each). The CDR3 consists of 15 residues. With 3 bases removed from V and 1 base from J, the gap between germline ends came to 12 bases. CDR1 is SGHAT and CDR2 is FQNNGV in the germline V gene. In nucleotides, the CDR3 is TGTGCCAGCAGCTTCTCAACCGGGACCCAAGAGACCCAGTACTTC. It codes for CASSFSTGTQETQYF.

The chain uses TRBV7-3 and TRBJ2-7; no clear D. V shed 0 bases and J shed 5 bases, with 8 bases lying between them. CDR3 length equals 13 residues. CDR1 and CDR2 (germline): SGHTA, FQGTGA. The CDR3 reads CASSLTPIDEQYF. The CDR3 bases are TGTGCCAGCAGCTTAACGCCGATCGACGAGCAGTACTTC.

This chain connects TRBV29-1 to TRBJ2-3, with TRBD1 identical over 7 bases. CDR1 is SQVTM, CDR2 ANQGSEA, per germline. The length of the CDR3 is 13 residues. The ends lost 8 bases at V and 2 bases at J; junction bases unmatched: 7. CDR3 sequence (DNA): TGCAGCTTCTCCGGGACAGTCACAGATACGCAGTATTTT. This sequence encodes CSFSGTVTDTQYF.

This rearrangement joins TRBV11-2 to TRBJ2-7; TRBD1 aligns across 8 bases. The germline V gene encodes CDR1 SGHAT and CDR2 FQNNGV. V lost 5 bases, J lost 2 bases, and 8 bases stayed unmatched. There are 15 residues in the CDR3. The CDR3 loop is CASSPLDRAPYEQYF. CDR3 bases: TGTGCCAGCAGCCCGCTGGACAGGGCTCCCTACGAGCAGTACTTC.

The chain is built from TRBV30 and TRBJ2-7; 10 positions match TRBD2. The CDR3 has 13 residues. V was clipped by 6 bases and J by 1 base; unmatched bases: 3. Germline CDR1 is GTSNPN and CDR2 is SVGIG (reference sequence). The CDR3 DNA reads TGTGCCTGCACGACTAGCGGGTCCTACGAGCAGTACTTC. Its protein product is CACTTSGSYEQYF.

This chain joins TRBV4-1 and TRBJ1-2; no clear D gene. The CDR3 extends over 14 amino acids. V shed 1 base and J shed 5 bases, with 11 bases lying between them. From germline, CDR1 is MGHRA and CDR2 YSYEKL. CDR3 sequence: CASSQVGSGYGYTF. CDR3 coding DNA: TGCGCCAGCAGCCAAGTAGGGTCTGGGTATGGCTACACCTTC.